A selection of T cell receptor beta chains follows, all from one sample in a study of regulatory T cells in long-lasting Graves disease. TCRdb itself ran the multiplex PCR reads through MiXCR, one entry per CDR3 protein. The sample consists of approximately 210,000 distinct CDR3 sequences, 18% of them appearing once. This specimen was peripheral blood mononuclear cells (PBMCs), taken at new diagnosis, from a patient treated with antithyroid drugs. Source of these receptors: a female donor with Graves disease. Both conserved end residues are part of each CDR3. D genes are given only for firm matches. Part of the rows lack a size; the others show once, few, many or a class for expanded clones.

D gene | clone size | J gene | V gene | CDR3 protein | CDR3 DNA
- | many | TRBJ1-2 | TRBV5-1 | CASSLQRGPVPGTDYGYTF | TGCGCCAGCAGCTTGCAAAGAGGACCTGTCCCAGGAACGGACTATGGCTACACCTTC
TRBD1 | many | TRBJ1-2 | TRBV9 | CASSGWTGGDYGYTF | TGTGCCAGCAGCGGCTGGACAGGGGGCGACTATGGCTACACCTTC
- | - | TRBJ1-6 | TRBV19 | CASSIGGTASPLHF | TGTGCCAGTAGTATAGGCGGCACAGCTTCACCCCTCCACTTT
- | many | TRBJ1-2 | TRBV6-1 | CASSERHWENYGYTF | TGTGCCAGCAGTGAACGGCATTGGGAGAACTATGGCTACACCTTC
TRBD1 | many | TRBJ1-4 | TRBV11-2 | CASSLVTGGTEKLFF | TGTGCCAGCAGCTTAGTAACAGGGGGAACGGAAAAACTGTTTTTT
TRBD1 | many | TRBJ1-3 | TRBV12-3/TRBV12-4 | CASREDRVGNTIYF | TGTGCCAGCAGGGAGGACAGGGTGGGAAACACCATATATTTT
TRBD1 | - | TRBJ1-1 | TRBV2 | CASAELGRGNEAFF | TGTGCCAGCGCCGAACTAGGCAGGGGGAATGAAGCTTTCTTT
- | - | TRBJ2-1 | TRBV11-2 | CASSLGLGPSYNEQFF | TGTGCCAGCAGCTTAGGTCTGGGACCCTCCTACAATGAGCAGTTCTTC
- | many | TRBJ2-3 | TRBV5-1 | CASSFLSGTDTQYF | TGCGCCAGCAGCTTCCTCAGTGGCACAGATACGCAGTATTTT
- | many | TRBJ2-1 | TRBV19 | CASSIDREPGNEQFF | TGTGCCAGTAGTATAGATAGAGAGCCAGGCAATGAGCAGTTCTTC
TRBD2 | many | TRBJ2-7 | TRBV20-1 | CSATDGASGRDEQYF | TGCAGTGCCACCGACGGGGCTAGCGGGAGGGACGAGCAGTACTTC
TRBD1 | few | TRBJ1-1 | TRBV30 | CAWSRTGVGTEAFF | TGTGCCTGGAGTCGGACAGGGGTAGGCACTGAAGCTTTCTTT
TRBD2 | many | TRBJ2-1 | TRBV20-1 | CSARTGTSGSNEQFF | TGCAGTGCTAGGACCGGGACTAGCGGGAGTAATGAGCAGTTCTTC
- | many | TRBJ2-2 | TRBV14 | CASSQVYGSVTGELFF | TGTGCCAGCAGCCAAGTTTACGGGAGTGTCACCGGGGAGCTGTTTTTT
TRBD2 | many | TRBJ2-1 | TRBV12-3/TRBV12-4 | CASSPGLAGTNEQFF | TGTGCCAGCAGTCCCGGACTAGCGGGCACCAATGAGCAGTTCTTC